The subject of this entry is one T cell receptor (beta chain). This record comes from a study of blood T cell repertoires in COVID-19. Whole-study context: The analysed material was cDNA or gDNA that came from T cells, B-cell-depleted T cells, or PBMCs.

The germline V gene encodes CDR1 WNHNN and CDR2 SYGVQD (reference sequence). The CDR3 has 13 residues. V lost 2 bases and J 3 bases, leaving 5 bases between the germline ends. Generated by immunoSEQ multiplex PCR, the TCRdb table keeps only in-frame clones and is missing some. This sample has about 120,000 clones, with approximately 82% found just once. V is TRBV10-1 and J is TRBJ1-3; unclear D gene. This sequence originates from a woman of 80 years or more with acute or convalescent COVID-19. The sample was peripheral blood. CDR3 sequence: CASSEINGNTIYF. The CDR3 DNA reads as TGCGCCAGCAGTGAGATTAATGGAAACACCATATATTTT.